Shown below are 13 T cell receptor beta chains from a single sample sequenced in a study of cytomegalovirus exposure and HLA in healthy donors. PCR was performed using 60 Vbeta and 13 Jbeta primers. The data were produced by immunoSEQ multiplex PCR, yet TCRdb's version contains in-frame clones alone and is incomplete. The sample shows approximately 210,000 clones, roughly 77% of them seen only once. Sequencing input: PBMCs. The receptors derive from a male donor in good health and CMV-seropositive.

V usage is TRBV27 and J usage is TRBJ1-1, with D tentatively TRBD1 (5 bases). Trimming left V 6 bases short and J 6 bases short, with 20 bases between. The CDR3 loop spans 15 amino acids. The germline CDR1 and CDR2 sequences are MNHEY and SMNVEV (reference sequence). Here the CDR3 DNA reads TGTGCCAGCAGCCAAATTGATAAGGGGCTCCCTGAAGCTTTCTTT. Translated, it gives CASSQIDKGLPEAFF.

The chain carries TRBV29-1 and TRBJ2-1; 11 bases match TRBD2. Germline V gives CDR1 SQVTM, CDR2 ANQGSEA. J gave up 7 bases and V 7 bases, and 9 bases lay outside the gene matches. CDR3 length equals 14 residues. CDR3 in DNA: TGCAGCGCCCTTAGCGGGGGGGCAAGGAATGAGCAGTTCTTC. Its protein is CSALSGGARNEQFF.

The CDR3 reads CASSPGTGTSGGPDTDTQYF. CDR3 DNA sequence: TGTGCCAGCAGTCCAGGGACCGGGACTAGCGGGGGACCTGACACAGATACGCAGTATTTT. V and J are TRBV7-7 and TRBJ2-3, with TRBD2 identical over 14 bases. Germline V lookup: CDR1 SSHAT, CDR2 FNYEAQ (reference sequence). The J segment lost 2 bases and the V segment lost 6 bases, leaving 16 bases of the junction unmatched. There are 20 residues in the CDR3.

This chain links TRBV7-6 with TRBJ2-7, with TRBD1 identical over 7 bases. In germline, CDR1 is SGHVS, CDR2 FNYEAQ. J gave up 4 bases and V 3 bases, and 9 bases lay outside the gene matches. The CDR3 contains 15 residues. The CDR3 here is CASSFGQASPYEQYF. CDR3 sequence (DNA): TGTGCCAGCAGCTTCGGACAGGCTTCCCCTTACGAGCAGTACTTC. Looking up the rest from reference TRBV7-6 and TRBJ2-7 gives the full variable domain: GAGVSQSPRYKVTKRGQDVALRCDPISGHVSLYWYRQALGQGPEFLTYFNYEAQQDKSGLPNDRFSAERPEGSISTLTIQRTEQRDSAMYRCASSFGQASPYEQYFGPGTRLTVT.

In this sample, this clone turned up a few times. This sequence joins TRBV7-2 and TRBJ2-3, with D possibly being TRBD2 (6 bases). This CDR3 has 14 amino acids. V dropped 5 bases and J dropped 0 bases, with 9 bases sitting between them. Germline V gene data show CDR1 as SGHTA and CDR2 as FQGNSA. The CDR3 sequence: CASSPGTSTDTQYF. For the CDR3, the DNA is TGTGCCAGCAGCCCCGGGACTAGCACAGATACGCAGTATTTT. The full variable domain, with the rest looked up from reference TRBV7-2 and TRBJ2-3, is GAGVSQSPSNKVTEKGKDVELRCDPISGHTALYWYRQSLGQGLEFLIYFQGNSAPDKSGLPSDRFSAERTGGSVSTLTIQRTQQEDSAVYLCASSPGTSTDTQYFGPGTRLTVL.

This clone was detected a few times. This chain joins TRBV6-6 and TRBJ2-7; 8 bases line up with TRBD2. CDR1 is MNHNY, CDR2 SVGAGI, per germline (reference sequence). The junction had 10 bases not matched to a gene; V was cut back by 11 bases and J by 4 bases. There are 13 residues in the CDR3. CDR3 sequence: CASQGAGVYEQYF. CDR3 coding DNA: TGTGCCTCCCAGGGAGCGGGAGTATACGAGCAGTACTTC.

The chain is built from TRBV7-2 and TRBJ2-3, with 7 bases that match TRBD1. The CDR3 spans 14 residues. The ends lost 5 bases at V and 5 bases at J; junction bases unmatched: 7. Germline CDR1 reads SGHTA; CDR2 reads FQGNSA. CDR3: CASSPEGALDTQYF. CDR3 nucleotide sequence: TGTGCCAGCAGCCCAGAGGGGGCCCTAGATACGCAGTATTTT.

This chain links TRBV7-8 with TRBJ1-2, with a weak D call TRBD1 (5 bases). V was cut by 2 bases and J by 7 bases, with 11 bases left in between. The CDR3 consists of 13 residues. The germline V gene encodes CDR1 SGHVS and CDR2 FQNEAQ. CDR3 region: CASSLSRDTGYTF. DNA of the CDR3: TGTGCCAGCAGCTTATCCAGGGATACTGGCTACACCTTC.

V usage is TRBV13 and J usage is TRBJ2-7; 11 nucleotides line up with TRBD2. CDR3 length: 17 amino acids. CDR1 is PRHDT, CDR2 FYEKMQ, per germline (reference sequence). With 2 bases clipped from V and 3 bases from J, the junction kept 9 bases outside the gene matches. CDR3 protein: CASSLKGTSGSLYEQYF. DNA of the CDR3: TGTGCCAGCAGCTTAAAAGGCACTAGCGGGAGTCTCTACGAGCAGTACTTC.

The gene calls are TRBV5-1 and TRBJ1-2; D possibly corresponds to TRBD1 (6 bases). This CDR3 contains 15 residues. Per the germline V gene, CDR1 is SGHRS and CDR2 is YFSETQ. V dropped 0 bases and J dropped 4 bases, with 13 bases sitting between them. The CDR3 spells CASSLAGEGSYGYTF. The CDR3 DNA is TGCGCCAGCAGCTTGGCAGGGGAAGGGAGCTATGGCTACACCTTC.

The chain links TRBV27 to TRBJ2-7, with a possible D match to TRBD1 (5 bases). V was shortened by 3 bases and J by 7 bases, with 16 bases between the two germline ends. The CDR3 is made up of 14 amino acids. CDR1 and CDR2 from the germline V gene are MNHEY and SMNVEV (reference sequence). The chain's CDR3 is CASSLGQGLGEQYF. Here the CDR3 DNA reads TGTGCCAGCAGTTTGGGTCAGGGCCTTGGTGAGCAGTACTTC.

This clone appeared a single time. The V and J genes are TRBV27 and TRBJ1-4, with 7 bases matching TRBD1. This CDR3 is 17 amino acids long. CDR1 and CDR2 from the germline V gene are MNHEY and SMNVEV (reference sequence). J lost 0 bases, V lost 5 bases, and 9 bases had no gene match. The CDR3 nucleotides read TGTGCCAGCAGTGCCGGGACAGCGTTTTCAACTAATGAAAAACTGTTTTTT. Protein product: CASSAGTAFSTNEKLFF.

The table lists this clone with a count of one. V usage is TRBV14 and J usage is TRBJ2-3; perhaps TRBD2 as D (6 bases). Germline values: CDR1 SGHDN, CDR2 FVKESK. Deletions cut 4 bases from V and 0 bases from J, with 8 bases between. The CDR3 is 14 amino acids. The chain's CDR3 is CASSRTTSTDTQYF. CDR3 DNA: TGTGCCAGCAGCCGGACTACTAGCACAGATACGCAGTATTTT.